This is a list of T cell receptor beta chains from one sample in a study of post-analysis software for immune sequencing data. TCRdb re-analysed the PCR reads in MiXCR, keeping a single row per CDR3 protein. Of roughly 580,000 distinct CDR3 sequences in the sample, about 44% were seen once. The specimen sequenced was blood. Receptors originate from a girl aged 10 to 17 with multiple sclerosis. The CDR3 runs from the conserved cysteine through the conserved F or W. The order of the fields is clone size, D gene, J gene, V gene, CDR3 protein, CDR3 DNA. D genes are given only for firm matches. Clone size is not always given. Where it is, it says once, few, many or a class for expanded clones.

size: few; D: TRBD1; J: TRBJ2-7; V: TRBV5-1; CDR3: CASSPLPKGAIYEQYF; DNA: TGCGCCAGCAGCCCCCTCCCAAAGGGGGCAATCTACGAGCAGTACTTC
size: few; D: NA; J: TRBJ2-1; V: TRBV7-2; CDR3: CASSLRRAADEQFF; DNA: TGTGCCAGCAGCTTAAGGCGTGCCGCCGATGAGCAGTTCTTC
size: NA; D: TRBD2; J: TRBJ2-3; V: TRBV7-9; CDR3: CASGGGSTDTQYF; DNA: TGTGCCAGCGGGGGGGGAAGCACAGATACGCAGTATTTT
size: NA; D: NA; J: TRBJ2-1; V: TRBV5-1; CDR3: CASNMAGEDEQFF; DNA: TGCGCCAGCAATATGGCAGGGGAGGATGAGCAGTTCTTC
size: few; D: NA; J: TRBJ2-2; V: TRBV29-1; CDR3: CSAPTSTGELFF; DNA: TGCAGCGCCCCCACAAGCACCGGGGAGCTGTTTTTT
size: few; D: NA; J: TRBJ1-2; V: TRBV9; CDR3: CASSVGGSYGYTF; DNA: TGTGCCAGCAGCGTAGGGGGCAGCTATGGCTACACCTTC
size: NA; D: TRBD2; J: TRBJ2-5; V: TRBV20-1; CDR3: CSARTSGTQETQYF; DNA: TGCAGTGCCCGGACTAGCGGAACTCAAGAGACCCAGTACTTC
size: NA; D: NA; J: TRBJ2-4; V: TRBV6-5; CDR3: CASRVAGQDIQYF; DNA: TGTGCCAGCAGAGTAGCGGGACAGGACATTCAGTACTTC
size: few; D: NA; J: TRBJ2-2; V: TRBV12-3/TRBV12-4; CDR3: CASSQGRENGGGELFF; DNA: TGTGCCAGCAGCCAGGGGCGGGAGAATGGTGGCGGGGAGCTGTTTTTT
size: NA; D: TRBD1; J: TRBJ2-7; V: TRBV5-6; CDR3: CASTATGIYEQYF; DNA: TGTGCCAGCACCGCGACAGGGATCTACGAGCAGTACTTC
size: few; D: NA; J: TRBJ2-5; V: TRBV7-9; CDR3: CASSRPGGEETQYF; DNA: TGTGCCAGCAGCCGACCGGGCGGGGAAGAGACCCAGTACTTC
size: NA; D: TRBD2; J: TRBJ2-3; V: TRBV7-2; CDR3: CASSSRLAESTDTQYF; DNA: TGTGCCAGCAGCTCCCGCCTAGCGGAGAGCACAGATACGCAGTATTTT
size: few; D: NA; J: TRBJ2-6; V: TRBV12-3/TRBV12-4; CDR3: CASSLKSGANVLTF; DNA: TGTGCCAGCAGCCTAAAATCTGGGGCCAACGTCCTGACTTTC
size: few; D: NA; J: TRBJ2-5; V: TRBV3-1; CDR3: CASSQGIQETQYF; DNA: TGTGCCAGCAGCCAGGGCATCCAAGAGACCCAGTACTTC